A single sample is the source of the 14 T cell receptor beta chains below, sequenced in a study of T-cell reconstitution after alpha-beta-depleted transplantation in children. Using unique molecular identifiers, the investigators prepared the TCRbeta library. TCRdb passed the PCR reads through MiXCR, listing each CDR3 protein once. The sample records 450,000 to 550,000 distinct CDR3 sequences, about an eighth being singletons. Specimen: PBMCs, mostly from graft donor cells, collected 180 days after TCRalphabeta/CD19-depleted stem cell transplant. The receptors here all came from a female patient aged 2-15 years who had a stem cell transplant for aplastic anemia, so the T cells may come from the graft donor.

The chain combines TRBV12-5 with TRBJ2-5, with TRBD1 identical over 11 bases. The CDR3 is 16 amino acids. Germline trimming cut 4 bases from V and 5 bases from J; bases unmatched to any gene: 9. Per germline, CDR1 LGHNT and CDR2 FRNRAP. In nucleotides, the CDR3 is TGTGCTAGTGGTTCTTGGACAGGGGGCGCGTGGGAGACCCAGTACTTC. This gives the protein CASGSWTGGAWETQYF.

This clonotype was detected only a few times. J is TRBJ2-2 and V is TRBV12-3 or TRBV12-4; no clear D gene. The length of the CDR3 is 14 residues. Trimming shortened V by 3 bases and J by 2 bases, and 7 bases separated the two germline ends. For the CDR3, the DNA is TGTGCCAGCAGTTTCCGGAGAAACACCGGGGAGCTGTTTTTT. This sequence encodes CASSFRRNTGELFF.

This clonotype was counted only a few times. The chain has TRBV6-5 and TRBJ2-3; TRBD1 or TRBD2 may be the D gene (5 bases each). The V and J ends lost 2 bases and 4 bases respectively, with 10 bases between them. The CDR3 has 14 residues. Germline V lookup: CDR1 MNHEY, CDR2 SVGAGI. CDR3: CASSYGGVPDTQYF. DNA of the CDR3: TGTGCCAGCAGTTACGGGGGAGTCCCAGATACGCAGTATTTT.

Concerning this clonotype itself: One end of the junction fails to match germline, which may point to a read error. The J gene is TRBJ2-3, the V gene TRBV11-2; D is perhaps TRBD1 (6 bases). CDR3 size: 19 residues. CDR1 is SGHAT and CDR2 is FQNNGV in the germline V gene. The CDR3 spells CASSTNGQFGFSSTDTQFF. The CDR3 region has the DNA TGTGCCAGCAGCACCAACGGACAGTTTGGGTTTTCTAGCACAGATACGCAGTTTTTT.

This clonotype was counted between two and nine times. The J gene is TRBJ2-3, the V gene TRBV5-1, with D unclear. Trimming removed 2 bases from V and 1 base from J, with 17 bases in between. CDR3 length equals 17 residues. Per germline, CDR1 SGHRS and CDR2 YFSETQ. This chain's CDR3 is CASSFSPAVGRTDTQYF. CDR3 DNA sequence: TGCGCCAGCAGCTTTTCCCCGGCCGTAGGTCGCACAGATACGCAGTATTTT.

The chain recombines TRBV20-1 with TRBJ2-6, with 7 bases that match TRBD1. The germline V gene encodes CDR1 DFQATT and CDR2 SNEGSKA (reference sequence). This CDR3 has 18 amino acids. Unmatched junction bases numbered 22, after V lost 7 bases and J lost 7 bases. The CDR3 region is CSGQDPDRRYLGANVLTF. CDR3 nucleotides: TGCAGTGGCCAGGATCCGGACAGGCGGTACCTGGGAGCCAACGTCCTGACTTTC.

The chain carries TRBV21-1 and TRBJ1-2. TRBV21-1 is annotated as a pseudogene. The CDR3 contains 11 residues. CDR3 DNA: TGTGCCAGCCCTGAAGGGTGCGGCTACACCTTC. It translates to CASPEGCGYTF.

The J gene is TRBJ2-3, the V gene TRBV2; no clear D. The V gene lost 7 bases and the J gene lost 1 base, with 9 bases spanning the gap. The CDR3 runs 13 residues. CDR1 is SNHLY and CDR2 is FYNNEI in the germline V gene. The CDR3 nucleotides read TGTGCCAGCATTCGAACTCGCACAGATACGCAGTATTTT. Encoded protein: CASIRTRTDTQYF.

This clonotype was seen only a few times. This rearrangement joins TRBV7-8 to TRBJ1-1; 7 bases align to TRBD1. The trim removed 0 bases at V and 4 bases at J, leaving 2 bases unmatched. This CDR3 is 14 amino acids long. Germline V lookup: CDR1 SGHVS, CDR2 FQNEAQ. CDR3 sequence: CASSLAQGTTEAFF. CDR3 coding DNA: TGTGCCAGCAGCTTAGCACAGGGGACCACTGAAGCTTTCTTT.

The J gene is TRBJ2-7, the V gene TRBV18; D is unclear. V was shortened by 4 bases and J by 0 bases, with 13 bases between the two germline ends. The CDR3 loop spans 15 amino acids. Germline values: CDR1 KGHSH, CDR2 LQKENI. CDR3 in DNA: TGTGCCAGCTCACGCCCGCAGCCCGTCTCCTACGAGCAGTACTTC. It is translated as CASSRPQPVSYEQYF.

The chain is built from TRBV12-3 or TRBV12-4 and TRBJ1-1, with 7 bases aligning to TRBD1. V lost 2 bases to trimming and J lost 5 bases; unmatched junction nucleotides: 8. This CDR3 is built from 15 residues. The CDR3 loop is CASSLRRAGGTEAFF. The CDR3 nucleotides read TGTGCCAGCAGTTTAAGGAGGGCAGGGGGTACTGAAGCTTTCTTT.

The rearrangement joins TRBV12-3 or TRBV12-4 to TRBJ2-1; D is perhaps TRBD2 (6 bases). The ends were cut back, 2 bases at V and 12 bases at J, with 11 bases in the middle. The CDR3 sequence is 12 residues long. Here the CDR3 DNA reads TGTGCCAGCAGTTTAATACCGGGAGCGCAGTTCTTC. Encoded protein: CASSLIPGAQFF.

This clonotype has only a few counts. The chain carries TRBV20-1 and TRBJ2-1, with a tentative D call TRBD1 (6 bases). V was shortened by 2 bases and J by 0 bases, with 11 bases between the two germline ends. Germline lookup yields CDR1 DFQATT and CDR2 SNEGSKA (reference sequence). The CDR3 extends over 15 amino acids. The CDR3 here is CSARPGASSYNEQFF. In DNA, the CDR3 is TGCAGTGCTAGACCAGGGGCAAGCTCCTACAATGAGCAGTTCTTC.

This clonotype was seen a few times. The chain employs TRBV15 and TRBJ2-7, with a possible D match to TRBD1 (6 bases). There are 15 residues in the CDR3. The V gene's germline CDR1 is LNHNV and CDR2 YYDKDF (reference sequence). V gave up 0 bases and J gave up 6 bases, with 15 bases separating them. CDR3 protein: CATSRDSHRASEQYV. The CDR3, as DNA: TGTGCCACCAGCAGAGATTCGCACAGGGCGAGCGAGCAGTACGTC.